What follows are 32 T cell receptor beta chains derived from one specimen sequenced in a study of a mutant IDH1 vaccine in newly diagnosed glioma. Time point of the sample: baseline, week 1 (first vaccination visit). The treatment is: pre-vaccination baseline after standard-of-care therapy. Clones were read by immunoSEQ multiplex PCR, and TCRdb kept only the in-frame ones, dropping some. Of approximately 54,000 clones in the sample, approximately 80% were seen once. The specimen was PBMCs, collected from a glioma patient treated with radiotherapy, temozolomide or both. The origin of the receptors is a man younger than 30 with glioma.

This chain links TRBV5-4 with TRBJ2-2, with 9 bases fitting TRBD1. V gave up 3 bases and J gave up 7 bases; unmatched junction bases: 1. Germline V gene sequence: CDR1 SGHNT, CDR2 YYREEE (reference sequence). CDR3 length equals 13 residues. The CDR3 loop reads CASSSTGGGELFF. The CDR3 bases are TGTGCCAGCAGCTCGACAGGGGGCGGGGAGCTGTTTTTT. Full variable domain (remainder filled in from reference TRBV5-4 and TRBJ2-2): ETGVTQSPTHLIKTRGQQVTLRCSSQSGHNTVSWYQQALGQGPQFIFQYYREEENGRGNFPPRFSGLQFPNYSSELNVNALELDDSALYLCASSSTGGGELFFGEGSRLTVL.

The rearrangement joins TRBV29-1 to TRBJ2-5, with 8 bases matching TRBD1. The J segment lost 5 bases and the V segment lost 5 bases, leaving 4 bases of the junction unmatched. CDR1 SQVTM and CDR2 ANQGSEA come from the germline V gene. The CDR3 totals 12 residues. The CDR3: CSVRGQAETQYF. The CDR3 DNA sequence: TGCAGCGTTCGGGGACAGGCGGAGACCCAGTACTTC.

V and J are TRBV6-6 and TRBJ1-5, with D uncertain. This CDR3 has 14 amino acids. Germline lookup yields CDR1 MNHNY and CDR2 SVGAGI (reference sequence). Between the trimmed V and J ends, which lost 6 bases and 2 bases, there was a span of 11 bases. DNA of the CDR3: TGTGCCAGCAGCCTTCAGGTGGGCAATCAGCCCCAGCATTTT. Protein product: CASSLQVGNQPQHF.

This chain joins TRBV5-1 and TRBJ2-2; 7 bases fit TRBD1. Per the germline V gene, CDR1 is SGHRS and CDR2 is YFSETQ. V lost 4 bases and J lost 6; bases outside the gene matches: 9. The CDR3 totals 15 residues. The CDR3 loop is CASSETGTAPGELFF. The CDR3 bases are TGCGCCAGCAGCGAGACAGGGACGGCTCCCGGGGAGCTGTTTTTT.

This clone was counted only a few times. The chain employs TRBV5-6 and TRBJ2-6; 9 bases fit TRBD1. From germline, CDR1 is SGHDT and CDR2 YYEEEE. V dropped 5 bases and J dropped 2; count of bases not matched to a gene: 5. The CDR3 consists of 16 residues. CDR3 DNA sequence: TGTGCCAGCAGTTTTACAGGGGGCGCTGGGGCCAACGTCCTGACTTTC. Protein: CASSFTGGAGANVLTF.

The chain has TRBV7-2 and TRBJ2-2; D is tentatively TRBD1 or TRBD2 (6 bases each). Germline values: CDR1 SGHTA, CDR2 FQGNSA. Between the trimmed V and J ends, which lost 3 bases and 8 bases, there was a span of 28 bases. This CDR3 region has 19 residues. The CDR3 spells CASSLRQTQGGGRSGELFF. DNA for the CDR3: TGTGCCAGCAGCTTGAGGCAAACACAAGGAGGGGGAAGGTCGGGGGAGCTGTTTTTT.

This clone was seen a handful of times. This chain connects TRBV9 to TRBJ2-2, with TRBD2 matching over 14 bases. V shed 3 bases and J 1 base; nucleotides not matched to a gene: 5. The CDR3 consists of 18 residues. CDR1 SGDLS and CDR2 YYNGEE come from the germline V gene. This chain's CDR3 is CASSGGLAGAQNTGELFF. The CDR3 DNA follows: TGTGCCAGCAGCGGGGGACTAGCGGGGGCTCAGAACACCGGGGAGCTGTTTTTT.

The chain is built from TRBV30 and TRBJ1-1; 8 nucleotides match TRBD1. The CDR3 is 16 residues long. The germline V gene has CDR1 GTSNPN and CDR2 SVGIG (reference sequence). With V trimmed by 2 bases and J by 0 bases, 8 bases remained unmatched. Here the CDR3 DNA reads TGTGCCTGGAGTTCCGGGACAGGCTTAATGAACACTGAAGCTTTCTTT. This encodes CAWSSGTGLMNTEAFF.

The chain has TRBV25-1 and TRBJ1-1; D is uncertain. Trimming pared 3 bases from V and 4 bases from J, leaving 9 bases between. The CDR3 is made up of 13 amino acids. The V gene's germline CDR1 is MGHDK and CDR2 SYGVNS. CDR3 DNA: TGTGCCAGCAGTGAGGGGTTTAGCACTGAAGCTTTCTTT. Translation: CASSEGFSTEAFF.

The V call is TRBV7-9, the J call TRBJ2-1; 9 bases align to TRBD1. J gave up 6 bases and V 1 base, and 4 bases lay outside the gene matches. This CDR3 has 15 residues. Germline V CDR1 and CDR2: SEHNR, FQNEAQ (reference sequence). The CDR3 bases are TGTGCCAGCAGCTTAGGACAGGGGGTGATCAATGAGCAGTTCTTC. Protein: CASSLGQGVINEQFF.

The rearrangement uses TRBV7-9 and TRBJ1-4; no definite D call. V was shortened by 0 bases and J by 7 bases, with 12 bases between the two germline ends. There are 15 residues in the CDR3. Germline V CDR1 and CDR2: SEHNR, FQNEAQ (reference sequence). As DNA, the CDR3 is TGTGCCAGCAGCTTAGCATCGGAATTTTTTGAAAAACTGTTTTTT. Encoded protein: CASSLASEFFEKLFF.

The rearrangement uses TRBV5-6 and TRBJ1-6; tentatively, D is TRBD1 (6 bases). The CDR3 runs to 14 residues. The germline V and J ends were trimmed by 4 bases and 5 bases, with 10 bases remaining between them. Per germline, CDR1 SGHDT and CDR2 YYEEEE. The CDR3 DNA reads as TGTGCCAGCAGCCACAGGGTGGATAATTCACCCCTCCACTTT. Translation gives CASSHRVDNSPLHF.

V usage is TRBV5-4 and J usage is TRBJ2-7; 8 bases map to TRBD2. Per germline, CDR1 SGHNT and CDR2 YYREEE (reference sequence). The junction had 8 bases not matched to a gene; V was cut back by 2 bases and J by 4 bases. This CDR3 has 15 residues. CDR3 sequence reads: CASSFGAGLGYEQYF. The CDR3 DNA reads TGTGCCAGCAGCTTCGGAGCGGGACTAGGGTACGAGCAGTACTTC.

The chain combines TRBV10-1 with TRBJ2-7, with TRBD1 matching over 10 bases. Losses at the gene ends were 6 bases for V and 8 bases for J; bases not matched to a gene: 7. This CDR3 has 13 residues. The germline V gene encodes CDR1 WNHNN and CDR2 SYGVQD (reference sequence). The CDR3 sequence is CASRARDRGQQYF. The CDR3 DNA sequence: TGCGCCAGCAGGGCCCGGGACAGGGGCCAGCAGTACTTC.

This clone has just a few counts. The chain joins TRBV10-3 to TRBJ1-1; D is possibly TRBD1 (5 bases). V lost 0 bases and J 8 bases, leaving 13 bases between the germline ends. Germline V gives CDR1 ENHRY, CDR2 SYGVKD. The CDR3 has 14 residues. In nucleotides, the CDR3 is TGTGCCATCAGTGAGTCTAAGGGGCGGGGAGAAGCTTTCTTT. Translated: CAISESKGRGEAFF.

The chain combines TRBV6-5 with TRBJ1-2, with D unclear. The CDR3 runs 14 residues. Trimming removed 6 bases from V and 0 bases from J, with 11 bases in between. The germline gives CDR1 MNHEY, CDR2 SVGAGI. The CDR3 DNA reads as TGTGCCAGCAGACGCTATGGGACTAACTATGGCTACACCTTC. Translation gives CASRRYGTNYGYTF.

This clone was observed a single time. This chain joins TRBV5-6 and TRBJ1-3, with 8 bases matching TRBD1. There are 17 residues in the CDR3. Germline CDR1 and CDR2: SGHDT and YYEEEE. Unmatched junction bases numbered 11, after V lost 4 bases and J lost 2 bases. The DNA for the CDR3 is TGTGCCAGCAGCCTCAGACGGACAGGGCAACCTGGAAACACCATATATTTT. Its protein is CASSLRRTGQPGNTIYF.

J is TRBJ1-6 and V is TRBV30; D possibly corresponds to TRBD1 (6 bases). V lost 3 bases to trimming and J lost 7 bases, with 13 bases between them. Germline assignment: CDR1 GTSNPN and CDR2 SVGIG (reference sequence). CDR3 length equals 14 residues. The CDR3, as DNA: TGTGCCTGGAGGGAGGGGGGGTACAATTCACCCCTCCACTTT. This gives the protein CAWREGGYNSPLHF.

V is TRBV5-1 and J is TRBJ1-1; no reliable D call. This CDR3 has 15 residues. Trimming pared 1 base from V and 1 base from J, leaving 11 bases between. Per germline, CDR1 SGHRS and CDR2 YFSETQ. This chain's CDR3 is CASSLYRATNTEAFF. CDR3 in DNA: TGCGCCAGCAGCTTGTATCGGGCGACGAACACTGAAGCTTTCTTT.

The chain combines TRBV5-1 with TRBJ2-5, with a possible D match to TRBD1 (5 bases). V lost 2 bases and J 3 bases, leaving 8 bases between the germline ends. The CDR3 sequence is 13 residues long. Germline assignment: CDR1 SGHRS and CDR2 YFSETQ. The CDR3 spells CASSLQAEETQYF. The CDR3, as DNA: TGCGCCAGCAGCTTACAGGCAGAAGAGACCCAGTACTTC.

This CDR3 reads CASSLGQLGTAIYGYTF. Here the CDR3 DNA reads TGTGCCAGCAGCTTGGGACAGTTGGGGACAGCAATCTATGGCTACACCTTC. This chain links TRBV5-4 with TRBJ1-2, with TRBD1 matching over 7 bases. CDR3 length: 17 residues. Germline V gene data show CDR1 as SGHNT and CDR2 as YYREEE (reference sequence). V lost 0 bases to trimming and J lost 4 bases; unmatched junction nucleotides: 12.

The rearrangement links TRBV6-5 to TRBJ2-1; weak D call: TRBD1 (7 bases). Per germline, CDR1 MNHEY and CDR2 SVGAGI. CDR3 length equals 14 residues. V shed 2 bases and J shed 4 bases, with 9 bases lying between them. CDR3 DNA: TGTGCCAGCAGTTACGCAGGGGGGTACAATGAGCAGTTCTTC. This gives the protein CASSYAGGYNEQFF.

The V and J genes are TRBV18 and TRBJ1-5; D is undetermined. The germline V and J ends were trimmed by 0 bases and 2 bases, with 14 bases remaining between them. The CDR3 extends over 17 amino acids. CDR1 is KGHSH, CDR2 LQKENI, per germline. The chain's CDR3 is CASSPPNGGAGNQPQHF. In DNA form, the CDR3 reads TGTGCCAGCTCACCACCGAACGGAGGCGCTGGCAATCAGCCCCAGCATTTT.

V gene TRBV10-3 combines with J gene TRBJ1-2; TRBD1 matches 10 bases. CDR3 length equals 16 residues. Germline loops: CDR1 ENHRY, CDR2 SYGVKD. V trimming: 4 bases; J trimming: 4 bases; junction bases outside the gene matches: 9. CDR3 DNA: TGTGCCATCAGTGGAACCGGGACAGGGGCCAGCTATGGCTACACCTTC. Translated, it gives CAISGTGTGASYGYTF.

This chain joins TRBV5-5 and TRBJ2-3; D ambiguous. Trimming took off 5 bases at V and 1 base at J, with 17 bases between the two ends. The germline gives CDR1 SGHKS, CDR2 YYEKEE (reference sequence). The CDR3 loop spans 16 amino acids. Written as DNA, the CDR3 is TGTGCCAGCAGTTCTGTGAGGAACAGCGGCACAGATACGCAGTATTTT. It translates to CASSSVRNSGTDTQYF.

The V and J genes are TRBV6-5 and TRBJ1-5; no reliable D call. Germline V gene data show CDR1 as MNHEY and CDR2 as SVGAGI. V lost 6 bases and J lost 2, with 8 bases in between. The CDR3 runs to 13 residues. CDR3 DNA: TGTGCCAGCAGCGTGCTTCGCAATCAGCCCCAGCATTTT. As protein: CASSVLRNQPQHF.

This clone was observed a few times. The gene calls are TRBV19 and TRBJ1-1; D may be TRBD1 (5 bases). Germline-derived CDR1 and CDR2 are LNHDA and SQIVND (reference sequence). The CDR3 spans 14 residues. Trimming pared 7 bases from V and 8 bases from J, leaving 20 bases between. The CDR3 region has the DNA TGTGCCAGTACCTTTTCCGGGACCCTGGGGGAAGCTTTCTTT. It encodes CASTFSGTLGEAFF.

A note on this clone: An end of the junction differs from the germline gene, which may be a read error. The genes are TRBV29-1 and TRBJ1-4, with 10 positions matching TRBD1. There are 13 residues in the CDR3. The germline gives CDR1 SQVTM, CDR2 ANQGSEA. DNA of the CDR3: TGCAGCGTTCGACAGGGGGCTAACGAAAAACTGTTTTTT. Translation: CSVRQGANEKLFF.

The rearrangement uses TRBV4-3 and TRBJ2-2; 9 nucleotides match TRBD1. This CDR3 is built from 20 residues. CDR1 is LGHNA, CDR2 YSLEER, per germline. Trimming at V came to 0 bases and at J to 4 bases, leaving 15 bases not matched to a gene. The CDR3 sequence: CASSQDLQGAIRESTGELFF. The CDR3 nucleotides read TGCGCCAGCAGCCAAGATCTACAGGGGGCGATCCGGGAGAGCACCGGGGAGCTGTTTTTT.

The chain recombines TRBV4-1 with TRBJ2-7; no clear D. V lost 0 bases and J 8 bases, leaving 17 bases between the germline ends. CDR1 is MGHRA and CDR2 is YSYEKL in the germline V gene. The CDR3 sequence is 15 residues long. CDR3 region: CASSQDGPAPTQQYF. The CDR3 DNA is TGCGCCAGCAGCCAAGATGGGCCGGCGCCTACGCAGCAGTACTTC.

This clone was detected only once. The J gene is TRBJ2-7, the V gene TRBV30; no clear D gene. Germline V gives CDR1 GTSNPN, CDR2 SVGIG (reference sequence). The CDR3 is made up of 14 amino acids. The V end was cut by 3 bases, the J end by 3 bases, with 15 bases between. The CDR3 DNA reads as TGTGCCTGGAGCCCTTCGGGCTTTAGCTACGAGCAGTACTTC. Protein sequence: CAWSPSGFSYEQYF.

The V gene is TRBV29-1, the J gene TRBJ2-1, with no clear D. CDR1 and CDR2 (germline): SQVTM, ANQGSEA. Trimming took off 7 bases at V and 8 bases at J, with 9 bases between the two ends. CDR3 length: 10 residues. The CDR3 loop is CSAGIDEQFF. CDR3 DNA sequence: TGCAGCGCCGGAATCGATGAGCAGTTCTTC.